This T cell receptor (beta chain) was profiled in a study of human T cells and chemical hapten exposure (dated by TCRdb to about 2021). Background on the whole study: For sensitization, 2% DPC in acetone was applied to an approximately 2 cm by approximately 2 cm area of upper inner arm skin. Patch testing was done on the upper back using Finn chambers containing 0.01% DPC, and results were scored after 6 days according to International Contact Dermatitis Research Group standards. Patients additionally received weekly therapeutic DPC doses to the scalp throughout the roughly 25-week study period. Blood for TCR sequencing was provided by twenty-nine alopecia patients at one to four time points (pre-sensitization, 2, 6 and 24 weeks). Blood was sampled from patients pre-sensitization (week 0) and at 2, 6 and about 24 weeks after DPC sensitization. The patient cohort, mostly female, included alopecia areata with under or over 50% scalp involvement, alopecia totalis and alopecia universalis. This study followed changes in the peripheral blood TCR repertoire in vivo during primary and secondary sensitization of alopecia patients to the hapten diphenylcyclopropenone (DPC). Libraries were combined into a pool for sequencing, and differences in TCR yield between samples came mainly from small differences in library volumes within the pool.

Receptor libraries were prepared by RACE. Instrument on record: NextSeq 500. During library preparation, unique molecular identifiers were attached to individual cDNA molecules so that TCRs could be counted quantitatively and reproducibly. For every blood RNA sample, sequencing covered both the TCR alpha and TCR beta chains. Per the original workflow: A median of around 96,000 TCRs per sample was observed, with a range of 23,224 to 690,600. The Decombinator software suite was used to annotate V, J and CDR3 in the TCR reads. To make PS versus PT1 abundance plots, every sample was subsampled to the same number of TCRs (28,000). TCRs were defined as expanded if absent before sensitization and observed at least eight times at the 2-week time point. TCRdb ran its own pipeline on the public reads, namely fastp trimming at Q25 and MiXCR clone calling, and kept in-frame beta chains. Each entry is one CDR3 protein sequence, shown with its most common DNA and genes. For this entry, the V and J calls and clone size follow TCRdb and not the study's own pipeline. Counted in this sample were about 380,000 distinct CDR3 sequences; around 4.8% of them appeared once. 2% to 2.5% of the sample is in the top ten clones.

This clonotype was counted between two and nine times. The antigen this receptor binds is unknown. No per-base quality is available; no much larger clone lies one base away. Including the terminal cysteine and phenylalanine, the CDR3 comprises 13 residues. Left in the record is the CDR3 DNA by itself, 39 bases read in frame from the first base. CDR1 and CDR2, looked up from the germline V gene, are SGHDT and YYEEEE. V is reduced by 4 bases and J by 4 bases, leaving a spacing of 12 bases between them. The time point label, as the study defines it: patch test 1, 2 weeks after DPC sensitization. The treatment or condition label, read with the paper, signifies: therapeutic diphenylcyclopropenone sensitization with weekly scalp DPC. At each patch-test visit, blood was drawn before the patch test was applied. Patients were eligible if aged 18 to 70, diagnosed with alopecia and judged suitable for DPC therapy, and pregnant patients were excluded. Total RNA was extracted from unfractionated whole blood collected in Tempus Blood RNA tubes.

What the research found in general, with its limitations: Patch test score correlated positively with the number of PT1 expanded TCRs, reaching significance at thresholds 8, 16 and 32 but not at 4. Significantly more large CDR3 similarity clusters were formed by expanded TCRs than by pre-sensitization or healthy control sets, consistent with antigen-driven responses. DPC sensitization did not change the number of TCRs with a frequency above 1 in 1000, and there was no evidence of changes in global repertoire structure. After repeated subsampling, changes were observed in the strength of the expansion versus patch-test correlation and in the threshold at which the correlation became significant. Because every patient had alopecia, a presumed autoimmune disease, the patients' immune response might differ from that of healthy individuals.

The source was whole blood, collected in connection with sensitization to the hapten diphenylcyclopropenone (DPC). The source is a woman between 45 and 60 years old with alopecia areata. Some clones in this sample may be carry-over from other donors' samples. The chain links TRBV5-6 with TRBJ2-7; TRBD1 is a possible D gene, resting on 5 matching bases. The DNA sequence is TGTGCCAGCAGCAGGGGATACGGGTACGAGCAGTACTTC. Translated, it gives CASSRGYGYEQYF.